The rows below give T cell receptor beta chains drawn from one sample of a study of T cell repertoires in cytomegalovirus infection. MiXCR, run by TCRdb on the reads, gives a single entry per CDR3 protein. Altogether more than 500,000 distinct CDR3 sequences are present, about 15% being singletons, with the ten largest covering roughly a quarter. Sequencing used CD8+ T cells from PBMCs. These receptor sequences come from a human donor in good health (CMV status not recorded). Some clones in this sample may be carry-over from other donors' samples. Each CDR3 is given with its conserved first and last residue. Fields, in order: V gene, D gene, J gene, CDR3 length, clone size, CDR3 protein, CDR3 DNA. The D gene is left open where the match is weak. Expanded clones are given a class, and other clones once, few, many or no size at all.

TRBV13,TRBD1,TRBJ2-1,12,few,CASSSPGQGLFF,TGTGCCAGCAGCTCGCCGGGACAGGGTCTGTTCTTC
TRBV5-1,TRBD1,TRBJ2-5,15,few,CASRTGTGGQETQYF,TGCGCCAGCAGGACCGGGACAGGAGGTCAAGAGACCCAGTACTTC
TRBV7-9,TRBD1,TRBJ2-7,16,many,CASSLAMGQATYEQYF,TGTGCCAGCAGCTTAGCGATGGGACAGGCCACCTACGAGCAGTACTTC
TRBV12-3/TRBV12-4,TRBD2,TRBJ2-7,14,many,CASSSTSGSAEQYF,TGTGCCAGCAGTTCGACTAGCGGGAGTGCCGAGCAGTACTTC
TRBV19,.,TRBJ1-1,13,many,CASSIDGDTEAFF,TGTGCCAGTAGTATCGACGGAGACACTGAAGCTTTCTTT
TRBV28,TRBD1,TRBJ1-2,14,many,CASTSRRTGDGYTF,TGTGCCAGCACCTCCCGTAGGACAGGGGATGGCTACACCTTC
TRBV25-1,TRBD2,TRBJ2-2,17,.,CASSEFKLASPTGELFF,TGTGCCAGCAGTGAATTCAAACTAGCGAGCCCCACCGGGGAGCTGTTTTTT
TRBV20-1,.,TRBJ1-6,17,many,CSANLGPLLTYNSPLHF,TGCAGTGCCAACCTCGGTCCCCTTCTCACCTATAATTCACCCCTCCACTTT
TRBV4-2,.,TRBJ1-4,16,few,CASSQDPQGDLEKLFF,TGTGCCAGCAGCCAAGACCCCCAAGGGGATTTGGAAAAACTGTTTTTT
TRBV7-2,TRBD1,TRBJ1-4,15,many,CASSPGGGGAGKLFF,TGTGCCAGCAGCCCCGGGGGAGGGGGCGCGGGTAAACTGTTTTTT
TRBV29-1,.,TRBJ2-1,14,many,CSVDLRRSYNEQFF,TGCAGCGTTGACCTAAGGCGCTCCTACAATGAGCAGTTCTTC
TRBV7-8,TRBD2,TRBJ2-3,14,many,CASKERGSTDTQYF,TGTGCCAGCAAAGAGCGGGGTAGCACAGATACGCAGTATTTT
TRBV23-1,.,TRBJ1-1,17,few,CASSHCLIFLGNTEAFF,TGCGCCAGCAGTCATTGTTTAATTTTTTTGGGGAACACTGAAGCTTTCTTT
TRBV11-1,.,TRBJ1-2,13,many,CASSSRGGNGYTF,TGTGCCAGCAGCTCCCGAGGGGGTAATGGCTACACCTTC
TRBV5-5,.,TRBJ1-5,14,few,CASSWADGNQPQHF,TGTGCCAGCAGCTGGGCAGATGGCAATCAGCCCCAGCATTTT
TRBV24-1,.,TRBJ2-1,17,few,CATQHWGPLGAYNEQFF,TGTGCCACCCAACACTGGGGGCCACTAGGGGCGTACAATGAGCAGTTCTTC
TRBV4-2,TRBD2,TRBJ2-7,19,few,CASSQDEFGLAGGPDEQYF,TGTGCCAGCAGCCAAGATGAATTCGGACTAGCGGGAGGGCCGGACGAGCAGTACTTC
TRBV19,.,TRBJ1-2,15,few,CASSSRRGWIYGYTF,TGTGCCAGTAGTTCCCGCAGAGGGTGGATCTATGGCTACACCTTC
TRBV9,TRBD1,TRBJ2-1,14,.,CASSGRTGENEQFF,TGTGCCAGCAGCGGAAGGACAGGGGAAAATGAGCAGTTCTTC
TRBV6-5,.,TRBJ2-3,17,.,CASSRSGTFPSTDTQYF,TGTGCCAGCAGCCGCAGTGGGACCTTCCCTAGCACAGATACGCAGTATTTT
TRBV3-1,.,TRBJ2-7,14,.,CASSQEQLVYEQYF,TGTGCCAGCAGCCAAGAGCAACTGGTTTACGAGCAGTACTTC
TRBV6-1,.,TRBJ2-2,14,many,CASSEAGSTGELFF,TGTGCCAGCAGTGAAGCGGGTTCCACCGGGGAGCTGTTTTTT
TRBV15,TRBD1,TRBJ2-2,16,few,CATSREDRVQGGELFF,TGTGCCACCAGCAGAGAGGACAGGGTGCAAGGCGGGGAGCTGTTTTTT
TRBV28,.,TRBJ2-2,14,.,CASSPRTDTGELFF,TGTGCCAGCAGTCCCCGGACGGACACCGGGGAGCTGTTTTTT
TRBV2,.,TRBJ1-1,12,.,CASSEQNTEAFF,TGTGCCAGCAGTGAACAAAACACTGAAGCTTTCTTT
TRBV11-3,.,TRBJ2-1,16,many,CASSPIGGLPYNEQFF,TGTGCCAGCAGCCCCATCGGGGGGCTCCCCTACAATGAGCAGTTCTTC
TRBV7-6,.,TRBJ2-7,14,.,CASSHVEGWYEQYF,TGTGCCAGCAGCCACGTCGAGGGTTGGTACGAGCAGTACTTC
TRBV28,.,TRBJ2-5,17,many,CASSSPRENSPWETQYF,TGTGCCAGCAGTTCTCCACGAGAGAATAGCCCCTGGGAGACCCAGTACTTC
TRBV7-9,TRBD1,TRBJ1-3,16,many,CASSAGTLKGANTIYF,TGTGCCAGCAGCGCCGGGACGCTCAAGGGGGCAAACACCATATATTTT
TRBV7-8,TRBD1,TRBJ2-7,13,many,CASSVTGWNEQYF,TGTGCCAGCAGCGTGACAGGGTGGAACGAGCAGTACTTC
TRBV5-4,TRBD1,TRBJ2-7,12,few,CASSFGTGGEYF,TGTGCCAGCAGCTTCGGGACAGGGGGCGAGTACTTC
TRBV15,.,TRBJ2-3,16,.,CATSRGAGPGTDTPYF,TGTGCCACCAGCAGAGGGGCGGGGCCCGGCACAGATACGCCGTATTTT
TRBV3-1,TRBD2,TRBJ2-1,14,few,CASSQVVAGNEQFF,TGTGCCAGCAGCCAAGTGGTAGCGGGCAATGAGCAGTTCTTC
TRBV11-3,.,TRBJ2-7,16,.,CASSISPIKVLYEQYF,TGTGCCAGCAGCATTTCCCCAATTAAGGTACTCTACGAGCAGTACTTC
TRBV7-2,.,TRBJ1-2,17,many,CASSLAVWTVDNYGYTF,TGTGCCAGCAGCTTAGCCGTTTGGACAGTTGATAACTATGGCTACACCTTC
TRBV7-9,.,TRBJ1-2,14,many,CASSSSGLGYGYTF,TGTGCCAGCAGCTCATCAGGGCTTGGCTATGGCTACACCTTC
TRBV7-9,.,TRBJ1-1,14,many,CATFTRGSNTEAFF,TGTGCCACCTTTACGAGGGGATCGAACACTGAAGCTTTCTTT
TRBV5-1,.,TRBJ1-1,17,few,CASSLAWETVLNTEAFF,TGCGCCAGCAGCTTGGCCTGGGAAACAGTCTTGAACACTGAAGCTTTCTTT
TRBV28,.,TRBJ2-2,14,.,CASTHWGSDGELFF,TGTGCCAGCACCCATTGGGGGAGCGACGGGGAGCTGTTTTTT
TRBV9,.,TRBJ2-7,15,.,CASSVHSNFQGEQYF,TGTGCCAGCAGCGTACATTCCAACTTCCAGGGGGAGCAGTACTTC
TRBV28,.,TRBJ2-1,15,many,CASRSTTSSYNEQFF,TGTGCCAGCAGGTCAACTACAAGCTCCTACAATGAGCAGTTCTTC
TRBV19,.,TRBJ2-2,17,.,CASSMANPNPNTGELFF,TGTGCCAGTAGTATGGCTAACCCTAACCCTAACACCGGGGAGCTGTTTTTT
TRBV5-4,.,TRBJ2-3,14,.,CASSFSSRTDTQYF,TGTGCCAGCAGCTTCTCGAGTCGGACAGATACGCAGTATTTT
TRBV7-9,TRBD2,TRBJ2-5,13,many,CASSVGTRETQYF,TGTGCCAGCAGCGTGGGGACTAGAGAGACCCAGTACTTC
TRBV2,.,TRBJ2-1,18,many,CASANVRTWDSSNNEQFF,TGTGCCAGCGCGAATGTTCGGACTTGGGACTCGTCCAACAATGAGCAGTTCTTC
TRBV14,.,TRBJ2-3,17,many,CASSQDQGGQLTDTQYF,TGTGCCAGCAGCCAAGATCAGGGGGGACAACTCACAGATACGCAGTATTTT
TRBV5-5,.,TRBJ1-1,14,few,CASSLWDYGTEAFF,TGTGCCAGCAGCTTGTGGGACTACGGCACTGAAGCTTTCTTT
TRBV20-1,.,TRBJ1-4,15,.,CSAREVQAPNEKLFF,TGCAGTGCTAGAGAAGTCCAGGCCCCGAATGAAAAACTGTTTTTT
TRBV11-2,TRBD2,TRBJ2-2,16,few,CASSWEAGEDTGELFF,TGTGCCAGCAGCTGGGAAGCGGGGGAGGACACCGGGGAGCTGTTTTTT
TRBV5-4,.,TRBJ2-4,13,few,CASSLEGENIQYF,TGTGCCAGCAGCTTGGAGGGAGAAAACATTCAGTACTTC
TRBV12-3/TRBV12-4,TRBD1,TRBJ2-3,17,few,CASSSDPGQGSTDTQYF,TGTGCCAGCAGCTCTGACCCGGGACAGGGAAGCACAGATACGCAGTATTTT
TRBV14,.,TRBJ1-2,13,few,CASSQVPGSGYTF,TGTGCCAGCAGCCAAGTTCCAGGGAGTGGCTACACCTTC
TRBV27,.,TRBJ2-5,15,.,CASSLSRRGQETQYF,TGTGCCAGCAGTTTATCTCGCCGGGGGCAAGAGACCCAGTACTTC
TRBV11-2,TRBD2,TRBJ2-3,16,many,CASSSRTSGGGDTQYF,TGTGCCAGCAGCTCCAGGACTAGCGGGGGCGGGGATACGCAGTATTTT
TRBV20-1,.,TRBJ2-1,17,.,CSARVVVHPSRSPPQFF,TGCAGTGCTAGAGTGGTAGTCCACCCGAGTAGATCTCCCCCGCAGTTCTTC